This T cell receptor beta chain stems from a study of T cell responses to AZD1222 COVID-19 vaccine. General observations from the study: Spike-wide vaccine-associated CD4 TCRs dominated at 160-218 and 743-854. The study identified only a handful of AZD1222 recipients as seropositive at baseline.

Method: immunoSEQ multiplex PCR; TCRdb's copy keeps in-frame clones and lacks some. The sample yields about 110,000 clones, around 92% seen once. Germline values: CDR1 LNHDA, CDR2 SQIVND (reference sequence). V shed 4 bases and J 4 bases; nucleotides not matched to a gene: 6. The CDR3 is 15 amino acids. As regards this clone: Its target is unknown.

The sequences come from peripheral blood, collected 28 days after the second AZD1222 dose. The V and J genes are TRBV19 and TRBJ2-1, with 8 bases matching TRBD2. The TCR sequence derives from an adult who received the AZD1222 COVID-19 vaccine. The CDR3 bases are TGTGCCAGTAGTACCCGTAGCGGGGAGTACAATGAGCAGTTCTTC. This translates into CASSTRSGEYNEQFF.